Below, 26 T cell receptor beta chains from the same sample are listed, as sequenced in a study of lymphopenia after photon versus proton radiotherapy (dated by TCRdb to the late 2010s). The library was generated by the immunoSEQ multiplex PCR assay. Drawn from immuneACCESS, this table holds only the in-frame rearrangements with V and J called that TCRdb kept. Clones are partly lost; checked studies trace under half to an unresolved V gene and leave the rest unexplained. Counted in this sample were over 35,000 clones; about 82% of them appeared once. Approximately 10% of the sample is in the top ten clones. The starting material was peripheral blood, obtained from a patient treated with proton-based radiotherapy. Source of these receptors: an older woman with pancreatic cancer. Some clones in this sample may be carry-over from other donors' samples.

This clone was recorded only once. The chain joins TRBV5-1 to TRBJ2-3, with D tentatively TRBD1 (5 bases). The CDR3 has 13 amino acids. Trimming removed 3 bases at V and 2 bases at J, with 7 bases between. From germline, CDR1 is SGHRS and CDR2 YFSETQ. CDR3 nucleotide sequence: TGCGCCAGCAGCTCGGACATCACAGATACGCAGTATTTT. This gives the protein CASSSDITDTQYF.

Turning to this clone: At one boundary the junction diverges from the germline segment, which might be a read error. The gene calls are TRBV4-2 and TRBJ2-5; D gene uncertain. This CDR3 has 14 amino acids. Germline CDR1 reads LGHNA; CDR2 reads YNFKEQ. CDR3 protein: CASSQDRGQGTQYF. In DNA form, the CDR3 reads TGTGCCAGCAGCCAAGATCGAGGCCAAGGGACCCAGTACTTC.

The chain combines TRBV9 with TRBJ2-3, with TRBD1 matching over 7 bases. Trimming cost V 0 bases and J 4 bases; bases outside gene matches: 5. The length of the CDR3 is 15 residues. Germline V gene data show CDR1 as SGDLS and CDR2 as YYNGEE. The CDR3 region is CASSVDGQAPDTQYF. CDR3 bases: TGTGCCAGCAGCGTAGACGGACAGGCGCCAGATACGCAGTATTTT.

V and J are TRBV7-2 and TRBJ2-7; D is possibly TRBD2 (6 bases). The CDR3 extends over 14 amino acids. Trimming took 5 bases from V and 6 from J, leaving 17 bases between them. Germline V gene lookup returns CDR1 SGHTA and CDR2 FQGNSA. CDR3 sequence: CASSPLEREREQYF. Here the CDR3 DNA reads TGTGCCAGCAGCCCCCTTGAACGGGAGCGCGAGCAGTACTTC.

J is TRBJ1-1 and V is TRBV7-8; weak D call: TRBD1 (5 bases). Germline values: CDR1 SGHVS, CDR2 FQNEAQ. The CDR3 is 15 residues long. Deletions cut 7 bases from V and 1 base from J, with 16 bases between. CDR3 sequence reads: CASTARRGGNTEAFF. CDR3 DNA sequence: TGTGCCAGCACCGCCAGGCGGGGGGGGAACACTGAAGCTTTCTTT. Together with reference TRBV7-8 and TRBJ1-1, the CDR3 gives the full variable domain: GAGVSQSPRYKVAKRGQDVALRCDPISGHVSLFWYQQALGQGPEFLTYFQNEAQLDKSGLPSDRFFAERPEGSVSTLKIQRTQQEDSAVYLCASTARRGGNTEAFFGQGTRLTVV.

The chain is built from TRBV14 and TRBJ1-1; tentatively, D is TRBD1 (6 bases). The CDR3 spans 13 residues. Germline V CDR1 and CDR2: SGHDN, FVKESK. V dropped 7 bases and J dropped 6 bases, with 15 bases sitting between them. CDR3 region: CASTPQGTAEAFF. In DNA, the CDR3 is TGTGCCAGCACCCCACAGGGTACGGCTGAAGCTTTCTTT.

V gene TRBV21-1 combines with J gene TRBJ1-3. TRBV21-1 is assigned pseudogene status. The CDR3 loop spans 15 amino acids. The DNA of the CDR3 is TGTGCCAGCAGCAAATGGCGGGGATCTGGAAACACCATATATTTT. Amino acids: CASSKWRGSGNTIYF.

This clone is a singleton in its sample. V and J are TRBV19 and TRBJ1-6; D perhaps matches TRBD1 (6 bases). The V end lost 10 bases, the J end lost 10 bases, and 17 bases lay between the germline ends. The germline CDR1 and CDR2 sequences are LNHDA and SQIVND (reference sequence). The CDR3 loop spans 13 amino acids. The CDR3 nucleotides are TGTGCCACCATGGACAGCGGGAGGTCACCCCTCCACTTT. Translation: CATMDSGRSPLHF.

This chain uses TRBV25-1 with TRBJ2-5, with a tentative D call TRBD1 (5 bases). The ends were cut back, 0 bases at V and 5 bases at J, with 13 bases in the middle. CDR1 and CDR2 (germline): MGHDK, SYGVNS. The CDR3 runs to 15 residues. CDR3 protein: CASSEYVGPRETQYF. CDR3 DNA: TGTGCCAGCAGTGAATATGTGGGGCCTCGGGAGACCCAGTACTTC.

The gene calls are TRBV19 and TRBJ1-5, with no clear D. CDR1 and CDR2 from the germline V gene are LNHDA and SQIVND (reference sequence). V shed 7 bases and J shed 4 bases, with 17 bases lying between them. The CDR3 covers 15 residues. CDR3 DNA sequence: TGTGCCAGTACCGACTCGTTTGGAGGTAATCAGCCCCAGCATTTT. This translates into CASTDSFGGNQPQHF.

The chain has TRBV11-2 and TRBJ1-1, with D unclear. Per germline, CDR1 SGHAT and CDR2 FQNNGV. This CDR3 has 14 amino acids. Trimming took 5 bases from V and 3 from J, leaving 13 bases between them. CDR3 DNA sequence: TGTGCCAGCAGCGCCGACGGAAAGGACACTGAAGCTTTCTTT. Protein product: CASSADGKDTEAFF.

V usage is TRBV5-1 and J usage is TRBJ1-1, with 7 bases lining up with TRBD1. Germline trimming cut 0 bases from V and 7 bases from J; bases unmatched to any gene: 0. Germline values: CDR1 SGHRS, CDR2 YFSETQ. The CDR3 extends over 12 amino acids. As DNA, the CDR3 is TGCGCCAGCAGCTTGGGACAGGGTGAAGCTTTCTTT. Protein: CASSLGQGEAFF.

Only a few counts were recorded for this clone. V and J are TRBV27 and TRBJ2-2; 10 bases agree with TRBD2. With 4 bases clipped from V and 1 base from J, the junction kept 6 bases outside the gene matches. The CDR3 covers 17 residues. Per germline, CDR1 MNHEY and CDR2 SMNVEV (reference sequence). The CDR3 nucleotides read TGTGCCAGCAGTTCCTACCGGACTAGCGGGAACACCGGGGAGCTGTTTTTT. Translating gives CASSSYRTSGNTGELFF.

Notes on this clone: In the same sample, other DNA sequences code for this CDR3. The rearrangement links TRBV6-5 to TRBJ2-7; 9 bases line up with TRBD1. Looked up from germline, CDR1 is MNHEY and CDR2 is SVGAGI. J lost 1 base, V lost 6 bases, and 4 bases had no gene match. CDR3 length: 14 residues. The CDR3 sequence: CASSPGQGSYEQYF. As DNA, the CDR3 is TGTGCCAGCAGCCCCGGACAGGGGTCCTACGAGCAGTACTTC.

The CDR3 sequence is CASSTGGRTEAFF. In nucleotides, the CDR3 is TGTGCCAGCAGTACAGGGGGTCGTACTGAAGCTTTCTTT. The rearrangement joins TRBV2 to TRBJ1-1, with TRBD1 matching over 8 bases. The CDR3 consists of 13 residues. V was clipped by 5 bases and J by 5 bases; unmatched bases: 4. Germline V gene data show CDR1 as SNHLY and CDR2 as FYNNEI.

The chain combines TRBV5-1 with TRBJ1-2; 12 bases line up with TRBD1. V was pared by 4 bases and J by 7 bases, with 8 bases of the junction left unmatched. The CDR3 totals 15 residues. The germline CDR1 and CDR2 sequences are SGHRS and YFSETQ. CDR3: CASSPEGQGAGGYTF. The CDR3 DNA reads as TGCGCCAGCAGCCCGGAGGGACAGGGGGCGGGTGGCTACACCTTC.

The chain uses TRBV5-1 and TRBJ1-4; D gene uncertain. CDR3 size: 14 residues. Trimming removed 0 bases from V and 5 bases from J, with 8 bases in between. Germline CDR1 SGHRS, CDR2 YFSETQ. The CDR3 sequence: CASSLGPGNEKLFF. The CDR3 DNA reads TGCGCCAGCAGCTTGGGGCCTGGGAATGAAAAACTGTTTTTT.

J is TRBJ2-5 and V is TRBV2, with D possibly TRBD1 on 6 matching bases. Germline CDR1 and CDR2: SNHLY and FYNNEI. CDR3 length equals 13 residues. V was cut by 7 bases and J by 1 base, with 10 bases left in between. Here the CDR3 DNA reads TGTGCCAGCAACAGGGAAGTCCAAGAGACCCAGTACTTC. Its protein product is CASNREVQETQYF.

This chain connects TRBV2 to TRBJ1-6; D gene unclear. V lost 1 base and J 5 bases, leaving 9 bases between the germline ends. This CDR3 contains 15 residues. Germline V gene data show CDR1 as SNHLY and CDR2 as FYNNEI. CDR3 nucleotides: TGTGCCAGCAGTGAAGGGCATTCCAATAATTCACCCCTCCACTTT. As protein: CASSEGHSNNSPLHF.

J is TRBJ2-5 and V is TRBV5-5, with TRBD2 identical over 10 bases. The CDR3 consists of 15 residues. Germline values: CDR1 SGHKS, CDR2 YYEKEE (reference sequence). V lost 4 bases and J lost 0; bases outside the gene matches: 3. Here the CDR3 reads CASSRTSGNQETQYF. The CDR3 DNA is TGTGCCAGCAGCCGGACTAGCGGAAACCAAGAGACCCAGTACTTC.

The chain uses TRBV9 and TRBJ2-2, with no clear D. The germline V and J ends were trimmed by 4 bases and 2 bases, with 12 bases remaining between them. This CDR3 spans 15 amino acids. Germline lookup yields CDR1 SGDLS and CDR2 YYNGEE. The CDR3 nucleotides read TGTGCCAGCAGCCCTTGGACGGGTAACACCGGGGAGCTGTTTTTT. Protein sequence: CASSPWTGNTGELFF.

The chain uses TRBV9 and TRBJ2-3, with a tentative D call TRBD2 (6 bases). V was pared by 0 bases and J by 8 bases, with 16 bases between. Germline V CDR1 and CDR2: SGDLS, YYNGEE. This CDR3 contains 15 residues. In DNA form, the CDR3 reads TGTGCCAGCAGCGTAGCTCGGGAGAGGAGCGCTACGCAGTATTTT. Translating gives CASSVARERSATQYF.

V gene TRBV7-9 combines with J gene TRBJ1-1, with 8 bases that match TRBD1. Germline values: CDR1 SEHNR, CDR2 FQNEAQ (reference sequence). The length of the CDR3 is 15 residues. V dropped 2 bases and J dropped 3; count of bases not matched to a gene: 5. As DNA, the CDR3 is TGTGCCAGCAGCTTAAGACAGGGGTTGGACACTGAAGCTTTCTTT. This sequence encodes CASSLRQGLDTEAFF.

The V gene is TRBV9, the J gene TRBJ2-2, with D possibly TRBD1 on 5 matching bases. Germline CDR1 is SGDLS and CDR2 is YYNGEE. Trimming took off 0 bases at V and 6 bases at J, with 15 bases between the two ends. This CDR3 contains 16 residues. CDR3 sequence (DNA): TGTGCCAGCAGCGTAGTTGCAGGCGGCAGGGCCGGGGAGCTGTTTTTT. Translation gives CASSVVAGGRAGELFF.

The chain links TRBV5-8 to TRBJ2-5; D is undetermined. This CDR3 has 13 residues. Trimming took off 2 bases at V and 5 bases at J, with 10 bases between the two ends. CDR1 and CDR2 (germline): SGHTS, YDEGEE. The CDR3 spells CASSFLVGETQYF. Written as DNA, the CDR3 is TGTGCCAGCAGCTTTTTGGTCGGGGAGACCCAGTACTTC. The whole variable domain, remainder taken from reference TRBV5-8 and TRBJ2-5, is EAGVTQSPTHLIKTRGQQATLRCSPISGHTSVYWYQQALGLGLQFLLWYDEGEERNRGNFPPRFSGRQFPNYSSELNVNALELEDSALYLCASSFLVGETQYFGPGTRLLVL.

J is TRBJ2-1 and V is TRBV6-4; D is possibly TRBD2 (6 bases). CDR1 and CDR2 from the germline V gene are MRHNA and SNTAGT. V lost 3 bases and J 7 bases, leaving 13 bases between the germline ends. The CDR3 is 14 amino acids. The CDR3 region has the DNA TGTGCCAGCAGTGATGTTAGCGGAGCAAATGAGCAGTTCTTC. Its translation: CASSDVSGANEQFF.